The T cell receptor beta chain under discussion was sequenced for a study of blood T cell repertoires in COVID-19 (dated by TCRdb to 2018 to 2020). Study-wide context: Samples covering the acute and convalescent phases of COVID-19 were provided by collaborators in the United States, Italy and Spain. The material from the prospective study consisted of cDNA or gDNA derived from T cells, B-cell-depleted T cells, or PBMCs. The dataset comprised deeply sampled blood TCRbeta repertoires from subjects exposed to, actively infected with, or recovered from COVID-19. A freely available public database, intended as a resource for researchers studying the immune response to SARS-CoV-2, is where the repertoires were released. Samples came from the ongoing ImmuneRACE study (first 160 participants) plus 1,254 subjects from 6 global collaborators. A de-identified subject ID, COVID-19 status, age in years and sex were almost always included in the sample metadata. Where available, HLA class I and class II types were obtained from metadata supplied by the sample provider rather than from assay-based typing.

CDR1 and CDR2 (WNHNN, SYGVQD) derive from the germline V gene (reference sequence). The germline V and J ends show losses of 6 bases and 5 bases respectively, and no gene match explains 4 bases of the junction. Including cysteine and phenylalanine, the CDR3 has 12 amino acids. Only the CDR3 portion is preserved as DNA: 36 bases, with reading frame beginning at the first base. The collaborating institutions used their own protocols to collect whole blood in K2EDTA tubes. Collaborator samples were shipped for TCRbeta analysis as frozen whole blood, isolated PBMCs, or DNA extracted from either sample type. Study-wide conclusions, independent of this receptor: The quantity of clinical and demographic metadata differed by source and by participant and was supplied without curation.

Note on this clone: No cognate antigen has been identified for it. No much larger clone exists at a distance of one base, and base qualities are not known.

TCRbeta CDR3 regions were amplified from genomic DNA using the immunoSEQ Assay, a bias-controlled multiplex PCR. In the authors' own workflow: Nucleated cell counts per sample were estimated from amplification of reference gene primers within the assay. To quantify the absolute abundance of each unique TCRbeta CDR3 rearrangement, sequence reads were collapsed and filtered. For each sample, productive Simpson clonality was calculated as the square root of Simpson's diversity index across productive rearrangements. TCRdb holds this immuneACCESS table with in-frame rearrangements only. Some clones are missing; in checked studies, unresolved V genes explain under half, and the rest has no known cause. V, J and clone size derive from that table, while D and trimming were established from the DNA sequence. This sample is represented by fewer than 120,000 clones; approximately 85% of them were singletons. The ten largest clones capture 16% of the sample.

The chain is made from TRBV10-1 and TRBJ2-7, with 7 bases aligning to TRBD1. The sample consisted of peripheral blood. The source is a woman aged 55-69 years with acute or convalescent COVID-19. The DNA sequence is as follows: TGCGCCAGCAGCGACAGGGTGGACGAGCAGTACTTC. This is translated as CASSDRVDEQYF.